This T cell receptor (beta chain) appears in the sequencing data of a study of T cells after posttransplantation cyclophosphamide. Findings and caveats of the study: Recipient CMV seropositivity and CMV reactivation strongly tracked TRB clonality.

The assay was immunoSEQ multiplex PCR, and TCRdb's table has in-frame clones only and misses some. The sample lists approximately 1,300 clones, 78% occurring once. Concerning this clone: What it recognizes is unknown.

A marrow graft followed busulfan-fludarabine conditioning, with cyclophosphamide on days +3 and +4. This clonotype was sampled from a female patient over 55 who received an allogeneic stem cell transplant from an unrelated donor, was CMV-positive, and had acute GVHD only. These T cells may partly come from the graft donor. Sequenced here: PBMCs, sampled more than 220 days after allogeneic stem cell transplant with posttransplant cyclophosphamide.

In DNA, the CDR3 is TGCGCCAGCAGCCACCAGTCCACCGGGGAGCTGTTTTTT. The encoded protein is CASSHQSTGELFF. The chain uses TRBV5-1 and TRBJ2-2; no reliable D call. This CDR3 comprises 13 residues. CDR1 and CDR2 (germline): SGHRS, YFSETQ. V was pared by 4 bases and J by 4 bases, with 8 bases between.